The 23 T cell receptor beta chains listed next were all sequenced from one sample in a study of PD-1 blockade in classical Hodgkin lymphoma. The time point denotes: cycle 4 day 1 (C4D1), after less than 7 weeks of nivolumab. Following autologous stem cell transplantation, relapse occurred in every patient, and exposure to brentuximab vedotin varied. The protocol was immunoSEQ multiplex PCR, while the TCRdb copy is restricted to in-frame clones and leaves out a portion. The sample records over 70,000 clones, about nine tenths being singletons. The source was peripheral blood mononuclear cells (PBMCs), collected before the fourth cycle of nivolumab. These receptor sequences come from a human donor with classical Hodgkin lymphoma.

The CDR3 DNA reads as TGTGCCAGCAGCTTAGTGTCTAGCGGGGGAACAGATACGCAGTATTTT. Its protein product is CASSLVSSGGTDTQYF. The chain uses TRBV7-6 and TRBJ2-3; 10 nucleotides agree with TRBD2. V was pared by 1 base and J by 3 bases, with 4 bases of the junction left unmatched. The CDR3 runs 16 residues. CDR1 SGHVS and CDR2 FNYEAQ come from the germline V gene.

The V gene is TRBV9, the J gene TRBJ2-5; TRBD2 matches 8 bases. Germline V CDR1 and CDR2: SGDLS, YYNGEE. CDR3 size: 16 residues. V gave up 4 bases and J gave up 5 bases; unmatched junction bases: 13. CDR3 in amino acids: CASSLRGGTSWETQYF. The CDR3 nucleotides read TGTGCCAGCAGCTTGCGAGGAGGGACTAGTTGGGAGACCCAGTACTTC. The variable domain in full, with the rest retrieved from reference TRBV9 and TRBJ2-5, is DSGVTQTPKHLITATGQRVTLRCSPRSGDLSVYWYQQSLDQGLQFLIQYYNGEERAKGNILERFSAQQFPDLHSELNLSSLELGDSALYFCASSLRGGTSWETQYFGPGTRLLVL.

This clone was recorded a few times. The genes are TRBV5-6 and TRBJ1-2, with D possibly matching TRBD1 (5 bases). The CDR3 covers 14 residues. The V end lost 0 bases, the J end lost 7 bases, and 13 bases lay between the germline ends. Germline CDR1 reads SGHDT; CDR2 reads YYEEEE. CDR3 coding DNA: TGTGCCAGCAGCTTGGAGTTAGGGGTTTCTGGCTACACCTTC. Protein product: CASSLELGVSGYTF.

The chain has TRBV19 and TRBJ1-1, with D unclear. There are 14 residues in the CDR3. Trimming removed 1 base from V and 1 base from J, with 7 bases in between. CDR1 and CDR2 from the germline V gene are LNHDA and SQIVND (reference sequence). In DNA form, the CDR3 reads TGTGCCAGTAGTATAGGCCCTCAGAACACTGAAGCTTTCTTT. Protein product: CASSIGPQNTEAFF.

As DNA, the CDR3 is TGTGCCAGCAGTGAAATCCAGTACACTGAAGCTTTCTTT. Translated: CASSEIQYTEAFF. The chain is built from TRBV2 and TRBJ1-1; D is uncertain. V gave up 2 bases and J gave up 3 bases, with 7 bases separating them. This CDR3 contains 13 residues. Germline CDR1 SNHLY, CDR2 FYNNEI. Full variable domain (outside the CDR3, taken from reference TRBV2 and TRBJ1-1): EPEVTQTPSHQVTQMGQEVILRCVPISNHLYFYWYRQILGQKVEFLVSFYNNEISEKSEIFDDQFSVERPDGSNFTLKIRSTKLEDSAMYFCASSEIQYTEAFFGQGTRLTVV.

Details on this clone: Germline is not matched at one junction end, which may reflect a read error. This sequence joins TRBV4-2 and TRBJ2-1; D is uncertain. The CDR3 spans 14 residues. The germline V gene encodes CDR1 LGHNA and CDR2 YNFKEQ. The CDR3 loop is CASSSRSSYNGQFF. As DNA, the CDR3 is TGTGCCAGCAGTTCCAGGAGCTCCTACAATGGGCAGTTCTTC.

The chain joins TRBV4-3 to TRBJ2-1, with no clear D. In germline, CDR1 is LGHNA, CDR2 YSLEER. V lost 4 bases and J 12 bases, leaving 22 bases between the germline ends. This CDR3 is built from 15 residues. CDR3 region: CASSPEALVIDGQFF. The CDR3 coding sequence is TGCGCCAGCAGCCCCGAAGCCCTAGTAATCGATGGGCAGTTCTTC.

CDR3 nucleotides: TGTGCCAGCAGTGCGCCGGGCCCTCAGTTTTTT. This encodes CASSAPGPQFF. The chain combines TRBV2 with TRBJ1-4; no definite D call. Trimming shortened V by 4 bases and J by 16 bases, and 13 bases separated the two germline ends. This CDR3 contains 11 residues. The germline CDR1 and CDR2 sequences are SNHLY and FYNNEI.

The rearrangement links TRBV5-4 to TRBJ2-5; D may match TRBD1 or TRBD2 (6 bases each). Germline CDR1 and CDR2: SGHNT and YYREEE (reference sequence). There are 15 residues in the CDR3. V was clipped by 1 base and J by 2 bases, with 12 bases between them. CDR3 protein: CASSLSRGQQETQYF. The CDR3 DNA reads as TGTGCCAGCAGCTTGAGCCGGGGGCAGCAAGAGACCCAGTACTTC. Drawing the rest from reference TRBV5-4 and TRBJ2-5, the complete variable domain is ETGVTQSPTHLIKTRGQQVTLRCSSQSGHNTVSWYQQALGQGPQFIFQYYREEENGRGNFPPRFSGLQFPNYSSELNVNALELDDSALYLCASSLSRGQQETQYFGPGTRLLVL.

The rearrangement joins TRBV20-1 to TRBJ1-4; D is unresolved. The germline V gene encodes CDR1 DFQATT and CDR2 SNEGSKA (reference sequence). This CDR3 contains 10 residues. The V end was cut by 2 bases, the J end by 8 bases, with 3 bases between. The CDR3 coding sequence is TGCAGTGCTAGATGCGAAAAACTGTTTTTT. Translation: CSARCEKLFF.

This clone was seen once. The gene calls are TRBV28 and TRBJ1-1, with 7 bases that match TRBD1. Looked up from germline, CDR1 is MDHEN and CDR2 is SYDVKM. The V segment lost 7 bases and the J segment 10 bases; nucleotides outside the gene matches: 15. The CDR3 loop spans 14 amino acids. The CDR3 spells CASKQLTGDLVAFF. In DNA form, the CDR3 reads TGTGCCAGCAAACAACTAACAGGGGATCTAGTAGCTTTCTTT. Full variable domain (rest looked up from reference TRBV28 and TRBJ1-1): DVKVTQSSRYLVKRTGEKVFLECVQDMDHENMFWYRQDPGLGLRLIYFSYDVKMKEKGDIPEGYSVSREKKERFSLILESASTNQTSMYLCASKQLTGDLVAFFGQGTRLTVV.

This chain connects TRBV27 to TRBJ2-7; 12 bases fit TRBD1. After removal of 6 bases from V and 4 bases from J, the junction contained 4 bases not matched to a gene. The CDR3 extends over 14 amino acids. Germline CDR1 MNHEY, CDR2 SMNVEV (reference sequence). Here the CDR3 reads CASSRDRGRYEQYF. The CDR3 DNA is TGTGCCAGCAGCCGGGACAGGGGGCGATACGAGCAGTACTTC.

The rearrangement uses TRBV6-5 and TRBJ2-3; D is uncertain. Germline loops: CDR1 MNHEY, CDR2 SVGAGI. The CDR3 loop spans 14 amino acids. V lost 6 bases to trimming and J lost 0 bases, with 10 bases between them. This chain's CDR3 is CASRANPSTDTQYF. DNA of the CDR3: TGTGCCAGCAGGGCGAATCCTAGCACAGATACGCAGTATTTT.

This sequence joins TRBV29-1 and TRBJ1-3, with 9 bases fitting TRBD1. CDR3 length equals 18 residues. J lost 0 bases, V lost 6 bases, and 15 bases had no gene match. Germline V gene sequence: CDR1 SQVTM, CDR2 ANQGSEA. CDR3 protein: CSVWDRETGLDSGNTIYF. The CDR3 DNA reads as TGCAGCGTCTGGGACAGGGAAACAGGTCTCGACTCTGGAAACACCATATATTTT.

The chain employs TRBV6-6 and TRBJ1-2, with D perhaps TRBD1 (6 bases). This CDR3 comprises 15 residues. The V gene's germline CDR1 is MNHNY and CDR2 SVGAGI (reference sequence). Trimming took 6 bases from V and 7 from J, leaving 21 bases between them. The CDR3 sequence: CASSRFLGQGLGYTF. CDR3 DNA sequence: TGTGCCAGCAGCCGTTTCTTGGGGCAGGGGCTTGGCTACACCTTC.

In DNA, the CDR3 is TGTGCCAGCAGCTTAGTTGGGGGGCGCGATGAAAAACTGTTTTTT. It yields the protein CASSLVGGRDEKLFF. V is TRBV7-6 and J is TRBJ1-4, with D possibly matching TRBD1 (6 bases). In germline, CDR1 is SGHVS, CDR2 FNYEAQ. Trimming shortened V by 1 base and J by 6 bases, and 12 bases separated the two germline ends. CDR3 size: 15 residues.

The J gene is TRBJ2-7, the V gene TRBV29-1; TRBD1 agrees at 8 bases. From germline, CDR1 is SQVTM and CDR2 ANQGSEA. The CDR3 sequence is 12 residues long. The ends lost 5 bases at V and 5 bases at J; junction bases unmatched: 5. The CDR3 DNA is TGCAGCGTTTACGGACAGGGCCACGAGCAGTACTTC. The encoded protein is CSVYGQGHEQYF.

This chain joins TRBV5-8 and TRBJ2-1; D is unresolved. V dropped 6 bases and J dropped 5 bases, with 15 bases sitting between them. From germline, CDR1 is SGHTS and CDR2 YDEGEE. This CDR3 contains 14 residues. Here the CDR3 DNA reads TGTGCCAGCAACTCCCTAGAGGCACACAATGAGCAGTTCTTC. Translated: CASNSLEAHNEQFF.

The chain carries TRBV30 and TRBJ2-2, with TRBD2 identical over 7 bases. This CDR3 comprises 13 residues. V gave up 2 bases and J gave up 6 bases; unmatched junction bases: 3. CDR1 is GTSNPN and CDR2 is SVGIG in the germline V gene (reference sequence). The DNA of the CDR3 is TGTGCCTGGAGTTCCCGGGGGGCCGGGGAGCTGTTTTTT. Translation gives CAWSSRGAGELFF.

This clone was seen a single time. J is TRBJ2-1 and V is TRBV7-2; the match to TRBD2 covers 16 bases. The CDR3 is made up of 17 amino acids. Per germline, CDR1 SGHTA and CDR2 FQGNSA. Trimming removed 5 bases from V and 7 bases from J; junction bases left unmatched: 8. The CDR3 here is CASSLGTSGGAANEQFF. The CDR3 DNA follows: TGTGCCAGCAGCCTCGGGACTAGCGGGGGGGCAGCGAATGAGCAGTTCTTC.

The chain uses TRBV7-9 and TRBJ1-1, with D perhaps TRBD1 (5 bases). V was shortened by 0 bases and J by 8 bases, with 13 bases between the two germline ends. CDR1 and CDR2 from the germline V gene are SEHNR and FQNEAQ (reference sequence). The length of the CDR3 is 14 residues. CDR3 in DNA: TGTGCCAGCAGCTTAGCGGATAAAAGGACAGAAGCTTTCTTT. Translating gives CASSLADKRTEAFF.

This clone was counted once. The V gene is TRBV12-5, the J gene TRBJ2-3; no definite D call. Between the trimmed V and J ends, which lost 2 bases and 4 bases, there was a span of 7 bases. The germline CDR1 and CDR2 sequences are LGHNT and FRNRAP. This CDR3 contains 13 residues. The CDR3 sequence is CASGLFSADTQYF. CDR3 sequence (DNA): TGTGCTAGTGGTTTGTTCTCGGCAGATACGCAGTATTTT.

The J gene is TRBJ2-2, the V gene TRBV30; D call uncertain. Germline V lookup: CDR1 GTSNPN, CDR2 SVGIG (reference sequence). The CDR3 runs to 13 residues. With 4 bases removed from V and 4 bases from J, the gap between germline ends came to 10 bases. Here the CDR3 reads CAWTQDRTGELFF. The CDR3, as DNA: TGTGCCTGGACCCAAGACCGCACCGGGGAGCTGTTTTTT.